This section outlines one TCR beta chain sequence together with its context. The antigen is not known. The CDR3 is 17 amino acids. Trimming pared 2 bases from V and 3 bases from J, leaving 19 bases between. Germline-derived CDR1 and CDR2 are SEHNR and FQNEAQ (reference sequence). This entry comes from a study of regulatory T cells in long-lasting Graves disease. As to time point: persistent/refractory GD, antithyroid drugs over 5 years with positive TRAb. The TCR library was prepared using RNA isolated from PBMCs. Arm-PCR with iRepertoire HTBI primers amplified the CDR3 regions for these TCR beta libraries. TCRdb passed the multiplex PCR reads through MiXCR, listing each CDR3 protein once. The data show a few hundred thousand distinct CDR3 sequences, roughly a quarter seen once. Study-wide results and caveats: Possibly, accuracy suffered from the small sample size. Those with persistent disease had in common more public clonotypes (around 2,700) than new patients (966).

This specimen was peripheral blood mononuclear cells (PBMCs), taken when the disease was refractory, from a patient treated with antithyroid drugs. The origin of this receptor is a female donor with Graves disease. The V and J genes are TRBV7-9 and TRBJ2-5; D is unresolved. The CDR3 DNA follows: TGTGCCAGCAGCTTACGGGTGTCGACCCTGAAGAAAGAGACCCAGTACTTC. Amino acid sequence: CASSLRVSTLKKETQYF. The variable domain in full, completed from reference TRBV7-9 and TRBJ2-5, reads DTGVSQNPRHKITKRGQNVTFRCDPISEHNRLYWYRQTLGQGPEFLTYFQNEAQLEKSRLLSDRFSAERPKGSFSTLEIQRTEQGDSAMYLCASSLRVSTLKKETQYFGPGTRLLVL.